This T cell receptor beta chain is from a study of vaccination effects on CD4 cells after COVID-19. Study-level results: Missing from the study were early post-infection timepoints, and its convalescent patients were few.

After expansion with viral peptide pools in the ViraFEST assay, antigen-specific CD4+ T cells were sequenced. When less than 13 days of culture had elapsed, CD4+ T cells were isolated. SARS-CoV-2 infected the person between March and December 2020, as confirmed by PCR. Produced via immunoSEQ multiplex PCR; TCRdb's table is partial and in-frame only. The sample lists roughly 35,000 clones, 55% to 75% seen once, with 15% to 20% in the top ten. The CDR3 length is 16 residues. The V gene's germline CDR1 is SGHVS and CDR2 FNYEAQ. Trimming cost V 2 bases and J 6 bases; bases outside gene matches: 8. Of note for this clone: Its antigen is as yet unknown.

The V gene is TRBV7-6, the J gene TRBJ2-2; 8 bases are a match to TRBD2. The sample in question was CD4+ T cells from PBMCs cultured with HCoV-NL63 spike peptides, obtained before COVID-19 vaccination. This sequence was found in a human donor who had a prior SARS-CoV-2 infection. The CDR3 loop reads CASSLRPGLGSGELFF. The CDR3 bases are TGTGCCAGCAGCTTACGGCCGGGACTAGGTTCCGGGGAGCTGTTTTTT.